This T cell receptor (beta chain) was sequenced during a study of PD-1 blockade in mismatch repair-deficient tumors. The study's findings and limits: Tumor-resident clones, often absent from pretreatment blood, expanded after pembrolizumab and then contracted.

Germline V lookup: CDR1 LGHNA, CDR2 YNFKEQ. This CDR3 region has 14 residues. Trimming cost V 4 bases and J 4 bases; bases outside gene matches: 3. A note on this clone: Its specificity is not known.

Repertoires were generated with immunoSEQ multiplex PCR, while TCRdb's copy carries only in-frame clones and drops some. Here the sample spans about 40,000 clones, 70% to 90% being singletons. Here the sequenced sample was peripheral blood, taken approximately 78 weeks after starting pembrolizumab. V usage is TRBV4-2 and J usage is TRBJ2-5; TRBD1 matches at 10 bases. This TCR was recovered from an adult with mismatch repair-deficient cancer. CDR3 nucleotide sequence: TGTGCCAGCAGCCTCGACAGGGGGCCAGAGACCCAGTACTTC. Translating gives CASSLDRGPETQYF.